The rows below give T cell receptor beta chains drawn from one sample of a study of T-cell memory formation after mild COVID-19. TCRdb reprocessed the 5' RACE reads via MiXCR and lists one record per CDR3 protein. The sample lists 190,000 or so distinct CDR3 sequences; 20% to 25% were seen once. The sample taken for sequencing was PBMCs or a T cell subset sorted from them (not recorded which). The source is an adult woman who had mild COVID-19 (a few samples of this study predate the infection). Cell type and time point are not known. CDR3s include the opening cysteine and the closing phenylalanine or tryptophan. A clone size is listed for some rows: how often the clone was seen (once, few, many), or a class if it is expanded.

abundance,v_gene,j_gene,CDR3aa
-,TRBV5-1,TRBJ2-1,CASSSRGAGGEQFF
-,TRBV12-3/TRBV12-4,TRBJ1-6,CASSFDYSSPLHF
few,TRBV4-1,TRBJ2-3,CASSPSGGAAVDTQYF
few,TRBV6-5,TRBJ2-7,CASSPGQAPDYEQYF
few,TRBV12-3/TRBV12-4,TRBJ1-5,CATRDRRYSNQPQHF
-,TRBV2,TRBJ2-3,CAIHTAVTDTQYF
-,TRBV4-1,TRBJ2-7,CASSPGTRLSEQYF
-,TRBV7-2,TRBJ2-2,CASSHYHSNTGELFF
-,TRBV4-1,TRBJ1-4,CASSQDDEWGEKLFF
few,TRBV30,TRBJ2-6,CAWSVGSGANVLTF
few,TRBV3-1,TRBJ2-1,CASSPLPGNEQFF
few,TRBV5-1,TRBJ2-1,CASSDGRGSYNEQFF
-,TRBV4-1,TRBJ1-5,CASSRETELNQPQHF
-,TRBV2,TRBJ2-3,CASSEAGGGTDTQYF
-,TRBV4-2,TRBJ2-5,CASSQRETQYF
-,TRBV2,TRBJ2-2,CASSGDRRPGELFF
few,TRBV24-1,TRBJ1-1,CATRHNTEAFF
-,TRBV4-1,TRBJ1-1,CASSQTPGGFAEAFF
few,TRBV4-1,TRBJ2-7,CASSQEARSGAYEQYF
-,TRBV2,TRBJ1-1,CAQQTDKAMNTEAFF
few,TRBV7-8,TRBJ2-2,CASSLTLPTGELFF
few,TRBV9,TRBJ2-3,CASSGPLTEPSSTDTQYF
-,TRBV5-1,TRBJ2-1,CASSLGVNPNEQFF
few,TRBV12-3/TRBV12-4,TRBJ1-5,CASSDSDGGNQPQHF
-,TRBV5-4,TRBJ2-2,CASSRGYGELFF
many,TRBV20-1,TRBJ1-1,CSALQDRNTEAFF
-,TRBV7-8,TRBJ1-1,CASSSMGPSTEAFF
-,TRBV7-9,TRBJ2-7,CASSKGEAIYEQYF